These T cell receptor beta chains were read from a single sample in a study of T-cell memory formation after mild COVID-19. TCRdb re-analysed the 5' RACE reads in MiXCR, keeping a single row per CDR3 protein. The sample carries about 560,000 distinct CDR3 sequences, roughly 20% recorded once. Sequencing input: PBMCs or a T cell subset sorted from them (not recorded which). Receptors originate from an adult woman who had mild COVID-19 (a few samples of this study predate the infection). Cell type and time point are not known. CDR3s include the opening cysteine and the closing phenylalanine or tryptophan. D genes are given only for firm matches. Only part of the rows carry a size: once, few, many, or a class if the clone is expanded.

D	size	V	J	DNA	CDR3
TRBD2	few	TRBV4-2	TRBJ2-3	TGTGCCAGCAGCCAAGAAAGGAGCGGGGGATACACAGATACGCAGTATTTT	CASSQERSGGYTDTQYF
.	.	TRBV20-1	TRBJ1-1	TGCAGTGCTAGAGGGTTTGCAGGGAACACTGAAGCTTTCTTT	CSARGFAGNTEAFF
TRBD2	many	TRBV15	TRBJ2-2	TGTGCCACCAGCAGTAGCGGGGGCGTTTTTTTTAGCGGGGAGCTGTTTTTT	CATSSSGGVFFSGELFF
.	once	TRBV20-1	TRBJ2-3	TGCAGTGCTGGGCCCGGGACGGCTAGCACAGATACGCAGTATTTT	CSAGPGTASTDTQYF
TRBD2	few	TRBV7-8	TRBJ2-2	TGTGCCAGCAGCTTAGAGGGATCTTCCGGGACTAGCGGGAGCAGAGGGGAGCTGTTTTTT	CASSLEGSSGTSGSRGELFF
.	.	TRBV7-3	TRBJ1-1	TGTGCCAGCAGCTATTCGCAGGGGTCAGGAACTGAAGCTTTCTTT	CASSYSQGSGTEAFF
TRBD2	.	TRBV6-2/TRBV6-3	TRBJ2-7	TGTGCCAGCAGCGACGGGACTAGCGGAAGTCCGTACTTC	CASSDGTSGSPYF
.	few	TRBV5-4	TRBJ2-7	TGTGCCAGCAGCGGTATGGGGTCGGGCTACGAGCAGTACTTC	CASSGMGSGYEQYF
TRBD1	.	TRBV6-1	TRBJ2-2	TGTGCCAGCAAAACGGCGGACAGGGGGAAGAACGGGGAGCTGTTTTTT	CASKTADRGKNGELFF
.	.	TRBV6-5	TRBJ1-3	TGTGCCAGCAGGATTAAGCCGGACCAGGGCTCTGGAAACACCATATATTTT	CASRIKPDQGSGNTIYF
.	few	TRBV19	TRBJ2-1	TGTGCCAGTAGTATCGGCGGGGCACGGATTTACAATGAGCAGTTCTTC	CASSIGGARIYNEQFF
.	.	TRBV7-8	TRBJ1-4	TGTGCCAGCGCGTACTTGACAGAGACTAATGAAAAACTGTTTTTT	CASAYLTETNEKLFF
TRBD2	.	TRBV4-3	TRBJ2-1	TGCGCCAGCAGCCGGGAGGGAGGCGGCTCCTACAATGAGCAGTTCTTC	CASSREGGGSYNEQFF
TRBD2	.	TRBV7-6	TRBJ2-3	TGTGCCAGCAGCTCTCCCACCCGCGGGGGTGGCACAGATACGCAGTATTTT	CASSSPTRGGGTDTQYF
.	.	TRBV5-1	TRBJ2-1	TGCGCCAGCAGCCCGGACCTAGGTCGGTACAATGAGCAGTTCTTC	CASSPDLGRYNEQFF
.	many	TRBV12-3/TRBV12-4	TRBJ2-5	TGTGCCAGCAGTCCCGATCAAGAGACCCAGTACTTC	CASSPDQETQYF
TRBD1	.	TRBV6-5	TRBJ1-2	TGTGCCAGCAGTTACGTAAGGACAGGGGACTATGGCTACACCTTC	CASSYVRTGDYGYTF
TRBD1	few	TRBV19	TRBJ1-1	TGTGCCAGTAGCAGAGGGACAGGGGTAATCACTGAAGCTTTCTTT	CASSRGTGVITEAFF
.	.	TRBV27	TRBJ2-6	TGTGCCAGCAGTCCTGGACAGAGCTCTAGGGGGTACGTCCTGACTTTC	CASSPGQSSRGYVLTF
TRBD2	.	TRBV6-5	TRBJ2-5	TGTGCCAGCAGTCACGGACTAGCGGGGGGCCAAGAGACCCAGTACTTC	CASSHGLAGGQETQYF
.	.	TRBV12-3/TRBV12-4	TRBJ2-1	TGTGCCAGCACCAGAGACTTCCCTTCTGTAGATGAGCAGTTCTTC	CASTRDFPSVDEQFF
.	few	TRBV24-1	TRBJ2-2	TGTGCCACCATGGAGGAATGGGGCGGGGAGCTGTTTTTT	CATMEEWGGELFF
TRBD2	few	TRBV20-1	TRBJ2-1	TGCAGTGCTAGGCTAGCAAGCGGGAGTAAGTACAATGAGCAGTTCTTC	CSARLASGSKYNEQFF
TRBD1	once	TRBV11-2	TRBJ1-3	TGTGCCAGCAGCTTCCAGCCTTGGACAGGGGTTTCTGGAAACACCATATATTTT	CASSFQPWTGVSGNTIYF